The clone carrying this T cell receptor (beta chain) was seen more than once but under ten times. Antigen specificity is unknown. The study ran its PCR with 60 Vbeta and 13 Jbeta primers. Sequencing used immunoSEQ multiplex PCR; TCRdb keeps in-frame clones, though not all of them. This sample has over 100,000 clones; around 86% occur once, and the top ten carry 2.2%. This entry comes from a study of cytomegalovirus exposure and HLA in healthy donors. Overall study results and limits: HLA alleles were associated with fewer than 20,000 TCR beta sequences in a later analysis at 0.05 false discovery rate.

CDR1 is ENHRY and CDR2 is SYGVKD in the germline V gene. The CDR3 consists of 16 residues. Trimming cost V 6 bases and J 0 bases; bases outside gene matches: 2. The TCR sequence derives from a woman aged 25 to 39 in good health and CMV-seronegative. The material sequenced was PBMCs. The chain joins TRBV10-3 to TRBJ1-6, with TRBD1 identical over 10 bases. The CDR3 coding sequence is TGTGCCATCAGGGGGGACAGGGGCTCCTATAATTCACCCCTCCACTTT. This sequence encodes CAIRGDRGSYNSPLHF.